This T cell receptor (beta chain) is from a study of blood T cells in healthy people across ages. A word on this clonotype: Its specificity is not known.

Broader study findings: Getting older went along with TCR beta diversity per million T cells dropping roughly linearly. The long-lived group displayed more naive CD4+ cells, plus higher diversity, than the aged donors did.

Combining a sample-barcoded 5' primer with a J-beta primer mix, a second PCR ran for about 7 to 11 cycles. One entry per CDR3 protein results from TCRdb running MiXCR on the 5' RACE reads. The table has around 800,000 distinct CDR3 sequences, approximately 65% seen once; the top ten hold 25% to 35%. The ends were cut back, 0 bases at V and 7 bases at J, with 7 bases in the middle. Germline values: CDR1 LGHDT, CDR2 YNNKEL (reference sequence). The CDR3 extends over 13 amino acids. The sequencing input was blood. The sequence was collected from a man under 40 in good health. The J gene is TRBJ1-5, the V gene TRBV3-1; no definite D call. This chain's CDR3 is CASSQDVKQPQHF. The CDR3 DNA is TGTGCCAGCAGCCAAGATGTCAAGCAGCCCCAGCATTTT.